The clone carrying this T cell receptor (beta chain) appeared many times. Other DNA sequences in the same sample also yield this CDR3. TCRdb recomputed clones from the PCR reads via MiXCR. The profile shows about 39,000 clones, approximately 20% of them singletons. Thyroid surgery was preceded by no treatment in any patient. The CDR3 consists of 14 residues. Germline CDR1 is SGHTA and CDR2 is FQGNSA. Trimming removed 2 bases at V and 6 bases at J, with 12 bases between. The sample originates from a study of metastatic and nonmetastatic thyroid tumors. The rearrangement uses TRBV7-2 and TRBJ2-3; weak D call: TRBD2 (6 bases). The receptor was derived from a female donor with papillary thyroid cancer or a benign thyroid nodule (not recorded which). Some clones in this sample may be carry-over from other donors' samples. What was sequenced was blood. The CDR3 nucleotides are TGTGCCAGCAGCTTAAACGGGAGAGCGGATACGCAGTATTTT. Encoded protein: CASSLNGRADTQYF.